This passage covers 5 T cell receptor beta chains from one sample sequenced in a study of blood T cell repertoires in COVID-19. Assay: immunoSEQ multiplex PCR; the TCRdb copy retains only in-frame clones and omits some. Among around 150,000 clones listed, around 81% were seen once. The sample was peripheral blood. Receptors originate from a man aged 60 to 75 with active or convalescent COVID-19.

This chain uses TRBV24-1 with TRBJ2-3, with a possible D match to TRBD2 (6 bases). The CDR3 spans 12 residues. V was pared by 5 bases and J by 8 bases, with 10 bases between. Germline lookup yields CDR1 KGHDR and CDR2 SFDVKD. The chain's CDR3 is CATSGVGGTQYF. For the CDR3, the DNA is TGTGCCACCAGTGGGGTGGGGGGTACGCAGTATTTT.

This chain connects TRBV5-1 to TRBJ2-6; a weak D match, TRBD1 (5 bases). This CDR3 has 20 amino acids. Germline V gene data show CDR1 as SGHRS and CDR2 as YFSETQ. The V end was cut by 0 bases, the J end by 0 bases, with 19 bases between. This chain's CDR3 is CASSLAGASWGPSGANVLTF. For the CDR3, the DNA is TGCGCCAGCAGCTTGGCCGGAGCTTCCTGGGGCCCCTCTGGGGCCAACGTCCTGACTTTC.

The chain carries TRBV9 and TRBJ2-5; 7 bases map to TRBD2. Germline-derived CDR1 and CDR2 are SGDLS and YYNGEE. With V trimmed by 0 bases and J by 2 bases, 7 bases remained unmatched. CDR3 length: 16 amino acids. The CDR3 is CASSVGAASGQETQYF. For the CDR3, the DNA is TGTGCCAGCAGCGTAGGAGCGGCTAGCGGACAAGAGACCCAGTACTTC.

The V gene is TRBV5-5, the J gene TRBJ2-1; D ambiguous. Germline V gives CDR1 SGHKS, CDR2 YYEKEE (reference sequence). CDR3 length equals 12 residues. Deletions cut 4 bases from V and 10 bases from J, with 12 bases between. The CDR3 spells CASSLPRHEQFF. The CDR3 DNA is TGTGCCAGCAGCCTTCCCAGACACGAGCAGTTCTTC.

This rearrangement joins TRBV11-3 to TRBJ2-7, with D hard to call. V gave up 0 bases and J gave up 4 bases, with 22 bases separating them. There are 18 residues in the CDR3. Germline assignment: CDR1 SGHNT and CDR2 YENEEA. CDR3: CASSLDPHDDTPHYEQYF. In nucleotides, the CDR3 is TGTGCCAGCAGCTTAGATCCCCATGACGACACACCTCATTACGAGCAGTACTTC. The full variable domain, rest sourced from reference TRBV11-3 and TRBJ2-7, is EAGVVQSPRYKIIEKKQPVAFWCNPISGHNTLYWYLQNLGQGPELLIRYENEEAVDDSQLPKDRFSAERLKGVDSTLKIQPAELGDSAVYLCASSLDPHDDTPHYEQYFGPGTRLTVT.